Listed below are T cell receptor beta chains from one sample, sequenced in a study of shared clonotypes between healthy human individuals. Sequencing used immunoSEQ multiplex PCR; TCRdb keeps in-frame clones, though not all of them. The sample comprises under 650,000 clones, 96% of which are singletons, and 0.055% to 0.075% rests with the top ten. Material for sequencing was naive CD4+ T cells sorted from blood. The receptors here all came from a woman under 40 in good health. Each CDR3 is given with its conserved first and last residue. D genes are given only for firm matches. The size of a clone is reported for some rows only, either as once, few or many, or as a class for expanded clones.

len,v_gene,j_gene,d_gene,abundance,CDR3aa,CDR3nt
13,TRBV5-1,TRBJ2-1,.,.,CASSSDRYNEQFF,TGCGCCAGCAGCTCGGACAGATACAATGAGCAGTTCTTC
11,TRBV29-1,TRBJ2-7,TRBD1,.,CSVGQTYEQYF,TGCAGCGTGGGACAGACCTACGAGCAGTACTTC
14,TRBV10-2,TRBJ2-3,.,.,CASIIAENTDTQYF,TGCGCCAGCATCATAGCGGAAAACACAGATACGCAGTATTTT
18,TRBV4-1,TRBJ1-5,.,.,CASSQESGRTDSNQPQHF,TGCGCCAGCAGCCAAGAAAGTGGGCGTACGGATAGCAATCAGCCCCAGCATTTT
11,TRBV29-1,TRBJ2-3,.,.,CSGFGEATQYF,TGCAGCGGATTCGGGGAGGCTACGCAGTATTTT
13,TRBV5-1,TRBJ2-5,.,.,CASSQAAQETQYF,TGCGCCAGCAGCCAAGCGGCCCAAGAGACCCAGTACTTC
13,TRBV6-1,TRBJ1-4,.,.,CASSEIVGEKLFF,TGTGCCAGCAGTGAAATAGTGGGCGAAAAACTGTTTTTT
14,TRBV19,TRBJ2-3,.,.,CASSSQRDTDTQYF,TGTGCCAGTAGTTCACAGCGTGACACAGATACGCAGTATTTT
14,TRBV6-5,TRBJ1-1,.,.,CASSGGRSNTEAFF,TGTGCCAGCAGTGGGGGTAGGTCGAACACTGAAGCTTTCTTT
14,TRBV7-9,TRBJ2-7,TRBD1,.,CASSRTGLTYEQYF,TGTGCCAGCAGTCGGACAGGACTTACCTACGAGCAGTACTTC
12,TRBV7-8,TRBJ2-7,.,.,CASSLTADEQYF,TGTGCCAGCAGCTTAACAGCGGACGAGCAGTACTTC
15,TRBV19,TRBJ1-1,.,once,CASSMGTDMNTEAFF,TGTGCCAGTAGTATGGGGACGGACATGAACACTGAAGCTTTCTTT
15,TRBV29-1,TRBJ2-1,TRBD1,.,CSVTLRDRPNNEQFF,TGCAGCGTAACCCTCCGGGACAGACCTAACAATGAGCAGTTCTTC
13,TRBV7-7,TRBJ2-7,.,.,CASSLEGIGEQYF,TGTGCCAGCAGCTTAGAAGGGATCGGCGAGCAGTACTTC
14,TRBV28,TRBJ1-5,.,.,CASMPNQFNQPQHF,TGTGCCAGCATGCCAAACCAGTTCAATCAGCCCCAGCATTTT
13,TRBV28,TRBJ1-5,.,once,CASHSNSNQPQHF,TGTGCCAGCCACAGCAATAGCAATCAGCCCCAGCATTTT
15,TRBV5-8,TRBJ1-1,.,.,CASSLWTLMNTEAFF,TGTGCCAGCAGCTTATGGACACTCATGAACACTGAAGCTTTCTTT
13,TRBV2,TRBJ2-7,.,.,CASSERPTGANDF,TGTGCCAGCAGTGAACGTCCGACAGGCGCGAATGACTTC
14,TRBV19,TRBJ2-5,TRBD1,.,CAPPKDRGQETQYF,TGTGCGCCCCCCAAGGACAGGGGTCAAGAGACCCAGTACTTC
13,TRBV6-6,TRBJ2-5,TRBD1,.,CASRRGQEETQYF,TGTGCCAGCAGGCGGGGACAGGAAGAGACCCAGTACTTC
18,TRBV13,TRBJ2-7,.,once,CASSLVGKDFRVRHEQYF,TGTGCCAGCAGCTTAGTGGGGAAGGACTTTAGAGTCCGCCACGAGCAGTACTTC
13,TRBV5-1,TRBJ1-1,.,.,CASSFKPDTEAFF,TGCGCCAGCAGCTTTAAACCGGACACTGAAGCTTTCTTT
18,TRBV5-5,TRBJ1-3,.,.,CASSRVEGTPTSGNTIYF,TGTGCCAGCAGTAGGGTGGAGGGAACCCCAACCTCTGGAAACACCATATATTTT
16,TRBV6-5,TRBJ1-3,.,.,CASSYDEPKAGNTIYF,TGTGCCAGCAGTTACGATGAGCCCAAAGCGGGAAACACCATATATTTT
16,TRBV6-6,TRBJ1-6,.,.,CASSQRRGLVNSPLHF,TGTGCCAGCAGTCAGCGCAGGGGCTTAGTAAACTCACCCCTCCACTTT
14,TRBV28,TRBJ1-5,.,.,CASVGLGPNQPQHF,TGTGCCAGCGTCGGTTTGGGCCCCAATCAGCCCCAGCATTTT
16,TRBV10-3,TRBJ2-7,.,.,CAISDGRLGSSYEQYF,TGTGCCATCAGTGATGGTAGACTTGGGTCCTCCTACGAGCAGTACTTC
18,TRBV19,TRBJ2-3,TRBD2,.,CASSITPGLAGSTDTQYF,TGTGCCAGTAGTATTACACCGGGACTAGCGGGATCCACAGATACGCAGTATTTT
19,TRBV5-1,TRBJ2-1,TRBD2,.,CASSLAATSGRADYNEQFF,TGCGCCAGCAGCTTGGCCGCGACTAGCGGGAGGGCCGATTACAATGAGCAGTTCTTC
13,TRBV5-1,TRBJ1-1,.,.,CASRGRGNTEAFF,TGCGCCAGCAGAGGGCGAGGAAACACTGAAGCTTTCTTT
13,TRBV28,TRBJ2-5,.,.,CASSFYNQETQYF,TGTGCCAGCAGTTTTTATAATCAAGAGACCCAGTACTTC
16,TRBV9,TRBJ1-1,.,once,CASSRHRNPDNTEAFF,TGTGCCAGCAGTCGACACAGAAACCCGGACAACACTGAAGCTTTCTTT
14,TRBV6-5,TRBJ2-7,TRBD2,.,CASSPTSGNYEQYF,TGTGCCAGCAGTCCGACTAGCGGGAACTACGAGCAGTACTTC
15,TRBV7-6,TRBJ2-7,.,.,CASSPRTHSTYEQYF,TGTGCCAGCAGCCCCAGGACGCATTCTACCTACGAGCAGTACTTC
14,TRBV9,TRBJ1-1,.,.,CATRGGKMNTEAFF,TGTGCCACCCGGGGGGGTAAGATGAACACTGAAGCTTTCTTT
14,TRBV6-6,TRBJ2-3,TRBD1,.,CASSYHQGADTQYF,TGTGCCAGCAGTTATCACCAGGGGGCAGATACGCAGTATTTT
10,TRBV2,TRBJ1-1,.,.,CASSDREAFF,TGTGCCAGCAGTGACAGGGAGGCTTTCTTT
19,TRBV28,TRBJ2-5,TRBD2,.,CASSVKRLAGSLRRVEQYF,TGTGCCAGCAGTGTAAAGCGACTAGCGGGAAGTCTACGCCGGGTGGAGCAGTACTTC
15,TRBV5-1,TRBJ2-7,TRBD2,.,CASSLVSGGSYEQYF,TGCGCCAGCAGCTTGGTTAGCGGGGGCTCCTACGAGCAGTACTTC
14,TRBV10-3,TRBJ1-5,.,.,CATQGTYSNQPQHF,TGTGCCACACAGGGAACCTATAGCAATCAGCCCCAGCATTTT
15,TRBV4-2,TRBJ1-2,.,once,CASSVGATVNYGYTF,TGTGCCAGCAGTGTGGGTGCGACAGTGAACTATGGCTACACCTTC
16,TRBV2,TRBJ2-7,.,.,CASSFSRGPRSYEQYF,TGTGCCAGCAGCTTCTCCCGGGGCCCACGGTCCTACGAGCAGTACTTC
18,TRBV4-1,TRBJ2-7,TRBD2,once,CASSQGGPLAGDSYEQYF,TGCGCCAGCAGCCAAGGGGGCCCACTAGCGGGAGACTCCTACGAGCAGTACTTC